This record covers a single T cell receptor beta chain. Authors' methods: Researchers report that nucleated cell counts were estimated from reference gene primer amplification. Generated by immunoSEQ multiplex PCR, the TCRdb table keeps only in-frame clones and is missing some. Clonal size and the V and J genes are those of that table, whereas D and trimming came from the DNA. The data hold 95,000 to 120,000 clones, with around 86% observed a single time. This record comes from a study of blood T cell repertoires in COVID-19. About the research overall: The analysed material was cDNA or gDNA that came from T cells, B-cell-depleted T cells, or PBMCs.

V lost 0 bases and J lost 1; bases outside the gene matches: 8. Germline V gene data show CDR1 as SGHRS and CDR2 as YFSETQ. The CDR3 is made up of 17 amino acids. This sequence joins TRBV5-1 and TRBJ2-5; TRBD1 matches 8 bases. Material: peripheral blood. The source is a woman in her 70s with acute or convalescent COVID-19. The CDR3 DNA is TGCGCCAGCAGCTTGGGTCCCGGGACAGGAACCCAAGAGACCCAGTACTTC. Protein: CASSLGPGTGTQETQYF.